This TCR beta chain was captured by sequencing in a study of regulatory T cells in long-lasting Graves disease. Investigators prepared the TCR beta libraries by applying iRepertoire HTBI primers and Arm-PCR of CDR3 regions. TCRdb passed the multiplex PCR reads through MiXCR, listing each CDR3 protein once. The sample lists around 420,000 distinct CDR3 sequences, 15% occurring once. This clonotype was found a few times. Regarding time point: newly diagnosed GD, antithyroid drugs for less than 3 months. The TCR library used RNA extracted from PBMCs. Trimming took off 4 bases at V and 2 bases at J, with 11 bases between the two ends. Germline V gives CDR1 SGHNT, CDR2 YYREEE (reference sequence). CDR3 length: 14 amino acids. These data were also filed under a second study, of T cells in Graves' hyperthyroidism and ophthalmopathy.

This sample comprised peripheral blood mononuclear cells (PBMCs), obtained at new diagnosis, from a patient treated with antithyroid drugs. The sequence derives from a middle-aged woman with Graves disease. The chain carries TRBV5-4 and TRBJ2-3; a weak D match, TRBD2 (5 bases). The CDR3 protein is CASSPGDHTDTQYF. The DNA of the CDR3 is TGTGCCAGCAGCCCCGGGGATCACACAGATACGCAGTATTTT.